The rows below give T cell receptor beta chains drawn from one sample of a study of CD8 T cells in Susac syndrome. MiXCR, run by TCRdb on the immunoSEQ multiplex PCR reads, gives a single entry per CDR3 protein. This table has around 170,000 distinct CDR3 sequences, about 96% appearing once. The specimen sequenced was CD4+ T cells from PBMCs. These receptor sequences come from a human donor with Susac syndrome. CDR3s include the opening cysteine and the closing phenylalanine or tryptophan. Each record gives: clone size, J gene, V gene, D gene, CDR3 protein, CDR3 DNA. D genes are given only for firm matches. Some rows mark clone size as missing; the rest say once, few, many or name a class of expanded clone.

clone_size: once; j_call: TRBJ2-3; v_call: TRBV4-3; d_call: .; cdr3_aa: CASSQEDGTDTQYF; cdr3_nt: TGCGCCAGCAGCCAAGAAGATGGTACAGATACGCAGTATTTT
clone_size: once; j_call: TRBJ2-6; v_call: TRBV28; d_call: .; cdr3_aa: CASSLWTAASGANVLTF; cdr3_nt: TGTGCCAGCAGTTTGTGGACAGCGGCCTCTGGGGCCAACGTCCTGACTTTC
clone_size: .; j_call: TRBJ2-6; v_call: TRBV30; d_call: .; cdr3_aa: CAWSVRVSGANVLTF; cdr3_nt: TGTGCCTGGAGTGTACGGGTTTCTGGGGCCAACGTCCTGACTTTC
clone_size: .; j_call: TRBJ1-3; v_call: TRBV30; d_call: .; cdr3_aa: CAWFVGGYTIYF; cdr3_nt: TGTGCCTGGTTCGTGGGGGGATACACCATATATTTT
clone_size: .; j_call: TRBJ2-7; v_call: TRBV28; d_call: TRBD1; cdr3_aa: CASSPPRGSPYEQYF; cdr3_nt: TGTGCCAGCAGTCCGCCCAGGGGGTCCCCCTACGAGCAGTACTTC
clone_size: .; j_call: TRBJ2-7; v_call: TRBV14; d_call: .; cdr3_aa: CASSQKYF; cdr3_nt: TGTGCCAGCAGCCAAAAGTACTTC
clone_size: .; j_call: TRBJ2-7; v_call: TRBV6-2/TRBV6-3; d_call: .; cdr3_aa: CASSGKRYEQYF; cdr3_nt: TGTGCCAGCAGCGGGAAACGTTACGAGCAGTACTTC
clone_size: .; j_call: TRBJ1-2; v_call: TRBV13; d_call: .; cdr3_aa: CASSLGLSSGSDGYTF; cdr3_nt: TGTGCCAGCAGCTTAGGCCTTAGTTCCGGGTCCGATGGCTACACCTTC
clone_size: .; j_call: TRBJ2-2; v_call: TRBV7-9; d_call: .; cdr3_aa: CASSLVAVNTGELFF; cdr3_nt: TGTGCCAGCAGCTTAGTAGCGGTTAACACCGGGGAGCTGTTTTTT
clone_size: once; j_call: TRBJ1-5; v_call: TRBV18; d_call: .; cdr3_aa: CASSPLPQGSNQPQHF; cdr3_nt: TGTGCCAGCTCACCTTTGCCACAGGGAAGCAATCAGCCCCAGCATTTT
clone_size: .; j_call: TRBJ1-5; v_call: TRBV19; d_call: TRBD1; cdr3_aa: CAGGDSNSNQPQHF; cdr3_nt: TGTGCCGGAGGGGACAGTAATAGCAATCAGCCCCAGCATTTT
clone_size: .; j_call: TRBJ2-1; v_call: TRBV24-1; d_call: .; cdr3_aa: CATSGGESYNEQFF; cdr3_nt: TGTGCCACCAGTGGGGGAGAGTCCTACAATGAGCAGTTCTTC
clone_size: .; j_call: TRBJ2-3; v_call: TRBV9; d_call: .; cdr3_aa: CASSVAGLATDTQYF; cdr3_nt: TGTGCCAGCAGCGTAGCGGGACTGGCCACAGATACGCAGTATTTT
clone_size: .; j_call: TRBJ2-3; v_call: TRBV5-4; d_call: .; cdr3_aa: CASSFRARHTDTQYF; cdr3_nt: TGTGCCAGCAGCTTCAGGGCACGCCACACAGATACGCAGTATTTT
clone_size: once; j_call: TRBJ2-6; v_call: TRBV5-6; d_call: .; cdr3_aa: CASSFGFGNSGANVLTF; cdr3_nt: TGTGCCAGCAGCTTTGGGTTCGGCAACTCTGGGGCCAACGTCCTGACTTTC
clone_size: .; j_call: TRBJ2-7; v_call: TRBV13; d_call: .; cdr3_aa: CASSFDGREQYF; cdr3_nt: TGTGCCAGCAGCTTCGACGGGCGGGAGCAGTACTTC
clone_size: .; j_call: TRBJ2-1; v_call: TRBV20-1; d_call: .; cdr3_aa: CSARFRNRYEQFF; cdr3_nt: TGCAGTGCTAGATTCCGAAACAGGTATGAGCAGTTCTTC
clone_size: .; j_call: TRBJ2-1; v_call: TRBV6-6; d_call: TRBD2; cdr3_aa: CASTTGTSGSNEQFF; cdr3_nt: TGTGCCAGCACAACCGGGACTAGCGGAAGCAATGAGCAGTTCTTC
clone_size: .; j_call: TRBJ2-3; v_call: TRBV30; d_call: TRBD2; cdr3_aa: CAWSVLAGGADTQYF; cdr3_nt: TGTGCCTGGAGTGTACTAGCGGGAGGGGCGGATACGCAGTATTTT
clone_size: .; j_call: TRBJ1-6; v_call: TRBV6-5; d_call: TRBD1; cdr3_aa: CASSYTTGQGNSPLHF; cdr3_nt: TGTGCCAGCAGTTACACTACTGGACAGGGAAATTCACCCCTCCACTTT
clone_size: once; j_call: TRBJ2-5; v_call: TRBV5-1; d_call: .; cdr3_aa: CASDGGETQYF; cdr3_nt: TGCGCCAGCGACGGCGGTGAGACCCAGTACTTC
clone_size: .; j_call: TRBJ2-7; v_call: TRBV28; d_call: TRBD1; cdr3_aa: CASSPRDRGLHEQYF; cdr3_nt: TGTGCCAGCAGTCCACGGGACAGGGGGCTCCACGAGCAGTACTTC
clone_size: .; j_call: TRBJ2-1; v_call: TRBV28; d_call: TRBD2; cdr3_aa: CASRTSYNEQFF; cdr3_nt: TGTGCCAGTCGGACTAGCTACAATGAGCAGTTCTTC
clone_size: .; j_call: TRBJ2-1; v_call: TRBV4-2; d_call: .; cdr3_aa: CASSQETGLRQFF; cdr3_nt: TGTGCCAGCAGCCAAGAGACGGGGTTGAGGCAGTTCTTC
clone_size: .; j_call: TRBJ2-5; v_call: TRBV30; d_call: TRBD2; cdr3_aa: CAWSVTSGLQETQYF; cdr3_nt: TGTGCCTGGAGTGTGACTAGCGGATTACAAGAGACCCAGTACTTC
clone_size: .; j_call: TRBJ1-2; v_call: TRBV4-2; d_call: .; cdr3_aa: CASSQDGRTDNYGYTF; cdr3_nt: TGTGCCAGCAGCCAAGATGGCAGGACGGATAACTATGGCTACACCTTC
clone_size: .; j_call: TRBJ2-3; v_call: TRBV4-3; d_call: .; cdr3_aa: CASSQGPLVRTDTQYF; cdr3_nt: TGCGCCAGCAGCCAAGGTCCCCTCGTCCGCACAGATACGCAGTATTTT
clone_size: .; j_call: TRBJ2-7; v_call: TRBV13; d_call: .; cdr3_aa: CASSPRDSPNEQYF; cdr3_nt: TGTGCCAGCAGCCCACGGGACTCTCCCAACGAGCAGTACTTC
clone_size: .; j_call: TRBJ2-3; v_call: TRBV19; d_call: .; cdr3_aa: CASSSTGGVTDTQYF; cdr3_nt: TGTGCCAGTAGTTCAACAGGGGGGGTGACAGATACGCAGTATTTT
clone_size: few; j_call: TRBJ2-7; v_call: TRBV7-2; d_call: .; cdr3_aa: CASSPNRDEQYF; cdr3_nt: TGTGCCAGCAGCCCAAATCGCGACGAGCAGTACTTC
clone_size: .; j_call: TRBJ2-3; v_call: TRBV7-2; d_call: .; cdr3_aa: CASSLVQADNTQYF; cdr3_nt: TGTGCCAGCAGCTTAGTACAGGCAGATAATACGCAGTATTTT
clone_size: .; j_call: TRBJ2-5; v_call: TRBV2; d_call: .; cdr3_aa: CASRNQETQYF; cdr3_nt: TGTGCCAGCAGGAACCAAGAGACCCAGTACTTC
clone_size: .; j_call: TRBJ1-5; v_call: TRBV19; d_call: .; cdr3_aa: CASNTPYQPQHF; cdr3_nt: TGTGCCAGTAACACTCCCTATCAGCCCCAGCATTTT
clone_size: .; j_call: TRBJ2-5; v_call: TRBV11-2; d_call: TRBD2; cdr3_aa: CASSSLFTGGLETQYF; cdr3_nt: TGTGCCAGCAGCTCGCTCTTTACGGGAGGGCTTGAGACCCAGTACTTC
clone_size: .; j_call: TRBJ1-2; v_call: TRBV6-5; d_call: TRBD1; cdr3_aa: CASNAGQGVGGYTF; cdr3_nt: TGTGCCAGCAACGCGGGACAGGGGGTAGGGGGCTACACCTTC
clone_size: .; j_call: TRBJ1-6; v_call: TRBV12-3/TRBV12-4; d_call: TRBD1; cdr3_aa: CASSLRQGPSSYNSPLHF; cdr3_nt: TGTGCCAGCAGCCTCCGACAGGGACCGAGCTCCTATAATTCACCCCTCCACTTT
clone_size: .; j_call: TRBJ2-7; v_call: TRBV29-1; d_call: TRBD2; cdr3_aa: CSAGLAGSPYEQYF; cdr3_nt: TGCAGCGCAGGACTAGCGGGATCTCCCTACGAGCAGTACTTC
clone_size: .; j_call: TRBJ2-5; v_call: TRBV25-1; d_call: .; cdr3_aa: CATSSTRTQYF; cdr3_nt: TGTGCCACCTCTTCCACCAGGACCCAGTACTTC
clone_size: .; j_call: TRBJ2-2; v_call: TRBV19; d_call: .; cdr3_aa: CASSIPGTGELFF; cdr3_nt: TGTGCCAGTAGTATACCGGGTACCGGGGAGCTGTTTTTT
clone_size: .; j_call: TRBJ2-7; v_call: TRBV12-3/TRBV12-4; d_call: .; cdr3_aa: CASSPQGPGSQQYF; cdr3_nt: TGTGCCAGCAGTCCCCAAGGACCGGGATCCCAGCAGTACTTC
clone_size: .; j_call: TRBJ2-7; v_call: TRBV9; d_call: TRBD2; cdr3_aa: CASSSGLAGGPQQYF; cdr3_nt: TGTGCCAGCAGCTCCGGACTAGCGGGAGGCCCCCAGCAGTACTTC
clone_size: .; j_call: TRBJ2-3; v_call: TRBV29-1; d_call: .; cdr3_aa: CSVAPYTDTQYF; cdr3_nt: TGCAGCGTTGCCCCTTACACAGATACGCAGTATTTT
clone_size: .; j_call: TRBJ2-5; v_call: TRBV28; d_call: .; cdr3_aa: CASSFMGAAVSDQYF; cdr3_nt: TGTGCCAGCAGTTTCATGGGGGCCGCCGTATCGGACCAGTACTTC
clone_size: once; j_call: TRBJ2-7; v_call: TRBV20-1; d_call: TRBD2; cdr3_aa: CSASLAGGVYEQYF; cdr3_nt: TGCAGTGCTAGTCTAGCGGGAGGCGTCTACGAGCAGTACTTC
clone_size: once; j_call: TRBJ1-2; v_call: TRBV4-3; d_call: .; cdr3_aa: CASSQEVGGFYGYTF; cdr3_nt: TGCGCCAGCAGCCAAGAAGTCGGAGGGTTCTATGGCTACACCTTC